Below, 4 T cell receptor beta chains from the same sample are listed, as sequenced in a study of blood T cell repertoires in COVID-19. Data came from immunoSEQ multiplex PCR; TCRdb stores just in-frame clones and leaves some out. The table includes about 310,000 clones, over 75% detected once. Sequencing was done on a sample of peripheral blood. All receptors come from a man aged 50-59 years with active or convalescent COVID-19.

This rearrangement joins TRBV5-4 to TRBJ1-2, with D perhaps TRBD1 (5 bases). The V end lost 4 bases, the J end lost 2 bases, and 9 bases lay between the germline ends. CDR1 and CDR2 from the germline V gene are SGHNT and YYREEE (reference sequence). The CDR3 length is 13 residues. The CDR3 region is CASSPTENYGYTF. The CDR3, as DNA: TGTGCCAGCAGCCCGACAGAAAACTATGGCTACACCTTC.

The chain couples TRBV18 to TRBJ2-1; no firm D call. This CDR3 comprises 11 residues. The V gene lost 5 bases and the J gene lost 5 bases, with 4 bases spanning the gap. CDR1 and CDR2 (germline): KGHSH, LQKENI. The CDR3 DNA reads as TGTGCCAGCTCAACGGACAATGAGCAGTTCTTC. Translated, it gives CASSTDNEQFF. Supplemented by reference TRBV18 and TRBJ2-1, the full variable domain reads NAGVMQNPRHLVRRRGQEARLRCSPMKGHSHVYWYRQLPEEGLKFMVYLQKENIIDESGMPKERFSAEFPKEGPSILRIQQVVRGDSAAYFCASSTDNEQFFGPGTRLTVL.

This clone showed up just once. The V call is TRBV27, the J call TRBJ1-2; 10 nucleotides agree with TRBD1. V shed 7 bases, J shed 7 bases, and the junction held 12 bases outside the gene matches. This CDR3 spans 15 amino acids. The germline V gene encodes CDR1 MNHEY and CDR2 SMNVEV (reference sequence). This CDR3 reads CASTLRTGGSAGYTF. The CDR3 bases are TGTGCCAGCACCTTAAGGACAGGGGGGTCTGCTGGCTACACCTTC.

This chain links TRBV2 with TRBJ2-2; a possible D gene is TRBD2 (5 bases). This CDR3 has 17 amino acids. V was cut by 0 bases and J by 3 bases, with 14 bases left in between. Germline V lookup: CDR1 SNHLY, CDR2 FYNNEI. CDR3 bases: TGTGCCAGCAGTGAAGCGGGCGGGCAGGCGGACACCGGGGAGCTGTTTTTT. Its translation is CASSEAGGQADTGELFF.